Below are 21 T cell receptor beta chains sequenced from a single sample in a study of T-cell memory formation after mild COVID-19. TCRdb fed the 5' RACE reads into MiXCR, producing one record per CDR3 protein. The data contain over 400,000 distinct CDR3 sequences, about 22% of them seen just once; the ten biggest clones take up around 13%. Sequenced input: PBMCs or a T cell subset sorted from them (not recorded which). The receptors derive from an adult woman who had mild COVID-19 (a few samples of this study predate the infection). Cell type and time point are not known.

J is TRBJ2-1 and V is TRBV2, with D tentatively TRBD1 (6 bases). CDR1 is SNHLY, CDR2 FYNNEI, per germline. This CDR3 spans 14 amino acids. V dropped 8 bases and J dropped 0 bases, with 11 bases sitting between them. CDR3: CASGGQSSYNEQFF. CDR3 nucleotides: TGTGCCAGCGGGGGACAAAGCTCCTACAATGAGCAGTTCTTC.

V and J are TRBV4-1 and TRBJ2-7; D is unresolved. The CDR3 extends over 18 amino acids. The ends were cut back, 1 base at V and 0 bases at J, with 19 bases in the middle. From germline, CDR1 is MGHRA and CDR2 YSYEKL. The CDR3 here is CASSQGRLGLLSSYEQYF. The CDR3 nucleotides are TGCGCCAGCAGCCAAGGGCGACTCGGCCTCCTCAGCTCCTACGAGCAGTACTTC.

The chain couples TRBV13 to TRBJ2-7; 8 bases align to TRBD1. Trimming took 4 bases from V and 3 from J; bases not matched to a gene: 8. The germline gives CDR1 PRHDT, CDR2 FYEKMQ (reference sequence). This CDR3 comprises 15 residues. The CDR3 DNA reads TGTGCCAGCAGCTCAGTGGGCAGGGGGCTCTACGAGCAGTACTTC. This gives the protein CASSSVGRGLYEQYF. The full variable domain, with the rest looked up from reference TRBV13 and TRBJ2-7, is AAGVIQSPRHLIKEKRETATLKCYPIPRHDTVYWYQQGPGQDPQFLISFYEKMQSDKGSIPDRFSAQQFSDYHSELNMSSLELGDSALYFCASSSVGRGLYEQYFGPGTRLTVT.

The chain has TRBV27 and TRBJ1-2; 7 nucleotides match TRBD1. V gave up 3 bases and J gave up 6 bases; unmatched junction bases: 4. The germline gives CDR1 MNHEY, CDR2 SMNVEV (reference sequence). This CDR3 has 13 amino acids. In DNA form, the CDR3 reads TGTGCCAGCAGTTTTAGGACAGGCAATGGCTACACCTTC. Translation gives CASSFRTGNGYTF.

This clonotype occurred a few times. The V and J genes are TRBV20-1 and TRBJ2-1; 8 positions match TRBD2. V lost 3 bases and J lost 3; bases outside the gene matches: 4. The CDR3 contains 14 residues. CDR1 and CDR2 from the germline V gene are DFQATT and SNEGSKA (reference sequence). CDR3 protein: CSARISGVYNEQFF. In nucleotides, the CDR3 is TGCAGTGCTAGGATTAGCGGGGTCTACAATGAGCAGTTCTTC.

This clonotype was counted a single time. V and J are TRBV7-8 and TRBJ1-2, with D uncertain. The V gene lost 5 bases and the J gene lost 4 bases, with 14 bases spanning the gap. Germline values: CDR1 SGHVS, CDR2 FQNEAQ. The CDR3 is 14 residues long. The CDR3 DNA sequence: TGTGCCAGCAGCCCCCCGTCCTACATCTATGGCTACACCTTC. It specifies CASSPPSYIYGYTF.

This clonotype was detected only a few times. The chain has TRBV9 and TRBJ2-1, with no clear D. The V gene's germline CDR1 is SGDLS and CDR2 YYNGEE. The CDR3 has 15 residues. V lost 0 bases and J 3 bases, leaving 10 bases between the germline ends. The CDR3 DNA sequence: TGTGCCAGCAGCGTAGTTGAGACCAGCTACAATGAGCAGTTCTTC. Translating it yields CASSVVETSYNEQFF.

The CDR3 sequence: CAWSVLGPNTGELFF. The CDR3 coding sequence is TGTGCCTGGAGTGTACTGGGACCCAACACCGGGGAGCTGTTTTTT. The chain combines TRBV30 with TRBJ2-2, with D possibly called TRBD1 or TRBD2 (5 bases each). The CDR3 totals 15 residues. Per germline, CDR1 GTSNPN and CDR2 SVGIG (reference sequence). The V end lost 0 bases, the J end lost 2 bases, and 10 bases lay between the germline ends.

This clonotype was seen a handful of times. The V and J genes are TRBV5-1 and TRBJ2-7; 7 bases agree with TRBD1. CDR1 and CDR2 from the germline V gene are SGHRS and YFSETQ. The CDR3 loop spans 15 amino acids. The V and J ends lost 4 bases and 4 bases, in that order; junction bases with no gene match: 11. The CDR3 sequence: CASSPRVGQSYEQYF. CDR3 in DNA: TGCGCCAGCAGCCCGAGAGTGGGACAGAGTTACGAGCAGTACTTC.

V usage is TRBV20-1 and J usage is TRBJ2-3; TRBD2 matches at 11 bases. The CDR3 has 14 residues. The junction had 8 bases not matched to a gene; V was cut back by 6 bases and J by 6 bases. CDR1 is DFQATT and CDR2 is SNEGSKA in the germline V gene (reference sequence). CDR3 nucleotide sequence: TGCAGTGCAACCGGGACTAGCGGTCGGGATACGCAGTATTTT. Amino acid sequence: CSATGTSGRDTQYF.

The table lists this clonotype with many counts. J is TRBJ2-3 and V is TRBV20-1; 10 bases agree with TRBD2. There are 16 residues in the CDR3. The V gene's germline CDR1 is DFQATT and CDR2 SNEGSKA (reference sequence). The trim removed 0 bases at V and 2 bases at J, leaving 5 bases unmatched. This CDR3 reads CSARDQAGGDTDTQYF. CDR3 nucleotide sequence: TGCAGTGCTAGAGACCAAGCGGGAGGGGACACAGATACGCAGTATTTT.

This clonotype was detected only a few times. The chain employs TRBV20-1 and TRBJ2-2; 7 bases are a match to TRBD2. The germline V gene has CDR1 DFQATT and CDR2 SNEGSKA (reference sequence). The CDR3 length is 16 residues. Trimming at V came to 4 bases and at J to 8 bases, leaving 16 bases not matched to a gene. The CDR3 sequence is CSATPPGLGESGELFF. The CDR3 coding sequence is TGCAGTGCTACCCCCCCTGGACTAGGGGAATCGGGGGAGCTGTTTTTT.

V and J are TRBV29-1 and TRBJ2-1; no definite D call. In germline, CDR1 is SQVTM, CDR2 ANQGSEA. This CDR3 region has 13 residues. Trimming took off 4 bases at V and 6 bases at J, with 13 bases between the two ends. The CDR3 loop is CSVGRRLSNEQFF. The CDR3 DNA is TGCAGCGTTGGTCGGCGGCTGTCCAATGAGCAGTTCTTC.

Only a few counts were recorded for this clonotype. The V call is TRBV4-2, the J call TRBJ2-3; D ambiguous. The ends were cut back, 4 bases at V and 2 bases at J, with 13 bases in the middle. The CDR3 has 15 residues. Germline CDR1 is LGHNA and CDR2 is YNFKEQ. The CDR3 sequence: CASSPRSLYTDTQYF. The CDR3 DNA is TGTGCCAGCAGCCCAAGGAGCCTTTACACAGATACGCAGTATTTT.

Only a few counts were recorded for this clonotype. The chain joins TRBV2 to TRBJ1-1; D is possibly TRBD1 (5 bases). The V end lost 4 bases, the J end lost 0 bases, and 12 bases lay between the germline ends. The germline V gene encodes CDR1 SNHLY and CDR2 FYNNEI. CDR3 length: 15 amino acids. The CDR3 reads CASSGYGGLNTEAFF. The CDR3 DNA is TGTGCCAGCAGTGGATATGGGGGACTGAACACTGAAGCTTTCTTT.

This clonotype has just a few counts. CDR3 residues: CASSAIRDRHGNTIYF. In DNA, the CDR3 is TGTGCCAGCAGCGCCATCCGGGACAGACATGGAAACACCATATATTTT. This sequence joins TRBV11-3 and TRBJ1-3; 7 positions agree with TRBD1. Germline loops: CDR1 SGHNT, CDR2 YENEEA. This CDR3 has 16 amino acids. After removal of 5 bases from V and 3 bases from J, the junction contained 10 bases not matched to a gene.

The chain joins TRBV5-8 to TRBJ2-7; D might be TRBD2 (6 bases). The CDR3 runs 17 residues. The V end lost 3 bases, the J end lost 2 bases, and 21 bases lay between the germline ends. Germline lookup yields CDR1 SGHTS and CDR2 YDEGEE. The CDR3 sequence: CASSSAGRMTTPYEQYF. The CDR3 nucleotides are TGTGCCAGCAGCTCTGCGGGGAGGATGACAACCCCCTACGAGCAGTACTTC.

This clonotype appeared a few times. The chain has TRBV7-8 and TRBJ1-2; weak D call: TRBD1 (6 bases). Germline CDR1 reads SGHVS; CDR2 reads FQNEAQ. The V gene lost 5 bases and the J gene lost 8 bases, with 21 bases spanning the gap. The CDR3 is 15 residues long. The DNA for the CDR3 is TGTGCCAGCAGCCTCCGGGACACGCCCCTTCGGGGCTACACCTTC. Protein product: CASSLRDTPLRGYTF.

The chain employs TRBV30 and TRBJ1-5; D possibly corresponds to TRBD1 (6 bases). V gave up 3 bases and J gave up 6 bases, with 12 bases separating them. This CDR3 has 13 residues. The V gene's germline CDR1 is GTSNPN and CDR2 SVGIG (reference sequence). CDR3 residues: CAWSGSQGQPQHF. In nucleotides, the CDR3 is TGTGCCTGGAGCGGATCACAGGGTCAGCCCCAGCATTTT.

The chain links TRBV6-5 to TRBJ2-5; no reliable D call. The CDR3 length is 15 residues. V was trimmed by 0 bases and J by 0 bases, leaving 8 bases between them. The V gene's germline CDR1 is MNHEY and CDR2 SVGAGI. The CDR3 nucleotides are TGTGCCAGCAGTTACTCGCCAGCGTACCAAGAGACCCAGTACTTC. As protein: CASSYSPAYQETQYF.

This clonotype was picked up a small number of times. J is TRBJ2-1 and V is TRBV6-1; D might be TRBD2 (6 bases). Per germline, CDR1 MNHNS and CDR2 SASEGT. This CDR3 has 14 amino acids. V lost 1 base and J lost 2, with 6 bases in between. CDR3 sequence: CASSEGTTYNEQFF. The DNA for the CDR3 is TGTGCCAGCAGTGAAGGGACTACCTACAATGAGCAGTTCTTC.